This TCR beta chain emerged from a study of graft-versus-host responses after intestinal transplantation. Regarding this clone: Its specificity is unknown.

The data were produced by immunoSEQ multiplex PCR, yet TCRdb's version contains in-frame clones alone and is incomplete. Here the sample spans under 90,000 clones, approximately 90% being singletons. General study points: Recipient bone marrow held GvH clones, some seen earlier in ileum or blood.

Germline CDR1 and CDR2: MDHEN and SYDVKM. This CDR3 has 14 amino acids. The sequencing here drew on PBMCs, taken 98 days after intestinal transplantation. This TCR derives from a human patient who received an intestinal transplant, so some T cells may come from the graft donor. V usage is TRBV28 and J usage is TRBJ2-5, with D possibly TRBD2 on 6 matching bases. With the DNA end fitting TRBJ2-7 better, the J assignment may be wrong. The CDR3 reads CASSLGGVSYEQYF. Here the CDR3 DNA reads TGTGCCAGCAGTTTAGGCGGGGTTTCCTACGAGCAGTACTTC.